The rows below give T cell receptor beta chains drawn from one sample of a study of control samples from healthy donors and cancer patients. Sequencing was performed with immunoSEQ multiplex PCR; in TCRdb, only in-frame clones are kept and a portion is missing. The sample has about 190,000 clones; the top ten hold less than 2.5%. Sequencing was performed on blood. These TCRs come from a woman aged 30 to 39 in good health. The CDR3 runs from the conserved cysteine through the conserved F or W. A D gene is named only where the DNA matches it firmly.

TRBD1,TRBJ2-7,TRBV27,TGTGCCAGCAGTTTATTAGGGACAGGGAGGAGCTACGAGCAGTACTTC,CASSLLGTGRSYEQYF
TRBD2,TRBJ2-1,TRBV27,TGTGCCAGCAGTTTGTTTGTGCCATTAGCGGGGGGGAGGGATGAGCAGTTCTTC,CASSLFVPLAGGRDEQFF
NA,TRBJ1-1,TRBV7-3,TGTGCCAGCAGCCGGTATGTGGACTGGGGTTGGACAAGGGGCATGAACACTGAAGCTTTCTTT,CASSRYVDWGWTRGMNTEAFF
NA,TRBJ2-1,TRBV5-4,TGTGCCAGCAGCCCCTCCAGCTCCTACAATGAGCAGTTCTTC,CASSPSSSYNEQFF
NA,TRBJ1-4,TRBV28,TGTGCCAGCAGGACCGGGACGGGTAATGAAAAACTGTTTTTT,CASRTGTGNEKLFF
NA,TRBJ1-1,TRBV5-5,TGTGCCAGCAGCTCCTGGGGACGATACACTGAAGCTTTCTTT,CASSSWGRYTEAFF
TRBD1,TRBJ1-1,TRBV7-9,TGTGCCAGCAGCCTAAGGACAGGGAACACTGAAGCTTTCTTT,CASSLRTGNTEAFF
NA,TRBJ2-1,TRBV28,TGTGCCAAGACCCCATCGGGGTTTATAAGCTCCTACAATGAGCAGTTCTTC,CAKTPSGFISSYNEQFF
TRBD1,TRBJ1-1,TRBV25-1,TGTGCCAGCAGTGCCCAGGGGGGGTCTGAAGCTTTCTTT,CASSAQGGSEAFF
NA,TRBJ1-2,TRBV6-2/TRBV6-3,TGTGCCAGCAGTTACTCAACAAACAGGGATCATGGCTACACCTTC,CASSYSTNRDHGYTF
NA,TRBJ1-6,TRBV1,NA,CTSSPWADGNSPLHF
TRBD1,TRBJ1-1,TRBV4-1,TGCGCCAGCAGCCAAGTCGGCTACAGGGGAAACACTGAAGCTTTCTTT,CASSQVGYRGNTEAFF
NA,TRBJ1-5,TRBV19,TGTGCCAGTAGTATGTCGGGGCGGATGGGCAATCAGCCCCAGCATTTT,CASSMSGRMGNQPQHF
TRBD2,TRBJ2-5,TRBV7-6,TGTGCCAGCAGCTCCTTGGGGGTGCGGGGGGGCCGAGAGACCCAGTACTTC,CASSSLGVRGGRETQYF
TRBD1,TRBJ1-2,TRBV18,TGTGCCAGCTCACCCTTGGGACAGGGGTATGGCTACACCTTC,CASSPLGQGYGYTF
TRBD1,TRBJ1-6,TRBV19,TGTGCCAGTAGTATAGACGGACAGGGGGCCTATAATTCACCCCTCCACTTT,CASSIDGQGAYNSPLHF
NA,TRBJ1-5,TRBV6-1,TGTGCCAGCAGTGAAGAGAGGCGGCAGTCGCATTTT,CASSEERRQSHF
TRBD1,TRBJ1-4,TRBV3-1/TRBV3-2,TGTGCCAGCAGCTTCCGGACAGGGGGAAATGAAAAACTGTTTTTT,CASSFRTGGNEKLFF
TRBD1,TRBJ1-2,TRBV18,TGTGCCAGCTCGCTGGACAGGGCCTATGGCTACACCTTC,CASSLDRAYGYTF
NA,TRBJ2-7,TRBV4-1,TGCGCCAGCAGCCCCCTTCCAGGGGACGAGCAGTACTTC,CASSPLPGDEQYF
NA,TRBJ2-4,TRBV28,TGTGCCAGCAGTCCCACAGATAATCTAGCCAAAAACATTCAGTACTTC,CASSPTDNLAKNIQYF
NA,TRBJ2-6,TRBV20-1,TGCAGTGCTAGTGCCCAGGGCGATAGGGCCAACGTCCTGACTTTC,CSASAQGDRANVLTF
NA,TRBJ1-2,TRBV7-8,TGTGCCAGCAGCTTTGTACAGGGAGGCTCTGGCTACACCTTC,CASSFVQGGSGYTF
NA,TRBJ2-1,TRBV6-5,TGTGCCAGCAGCACAACAGGGTGGCCTGAGCAGTTCTTC,CASSTTGWPEQFF
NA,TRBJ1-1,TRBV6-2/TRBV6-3,TGTGCCAGCAGCCGACAGGTAGAAGGAACTGAAGCTTTCTTT,CASSRQVEGTEAFF
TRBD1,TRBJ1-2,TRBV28,TGTGCCAGCGACAGGGGTAACTATGGCTACACCTTC,CASDRGNYGYTF
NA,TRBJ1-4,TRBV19,TGTGCCAGTAGTATTTCCGGGGATAATGAAAAACTGTTTTTT,CASSISGDNEKLFF
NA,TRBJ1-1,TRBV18,TGTGCCAGCTCACCCTATCTGATTGGCCAGAACACTGAAGCTTTCTTT,CASSPYLIGQNTEAFF
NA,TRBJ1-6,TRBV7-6,TGTGCCAGCAGCTTAGGGGGGTTGCGAGGATATAATTCACCCCTCCACTTT,CASSLGGLRGYNSPLHF
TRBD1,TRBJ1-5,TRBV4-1,TGCGCCAGCAGCAGGACAGGCCCTCAGCCCCAGCATTTT,CASSRTGPQPQHF
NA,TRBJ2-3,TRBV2,TGTGCCAGTGCACGTGGGGGCGCCCCAGATACGCAGTATTTT,CASARGGAPDTQYF
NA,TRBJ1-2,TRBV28,TGTGCCAGCAGTTTAGTAGGGGGCTATGGCTACACCTTC,CASSLVGGYGYTF
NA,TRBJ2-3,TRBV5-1,TGCGCCAGCAGCTTGGGGAGTCGCACAGATACGCAGTATTTT,CASSLGSRTDTQYF
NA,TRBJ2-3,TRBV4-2,TGTGCCAGCAGCCAGTTGGAGGGGCGGCCAGATACGCAGTATTTT,CASSQLEGRPDTQYF
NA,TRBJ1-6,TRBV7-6,TGTGCCAGCAGCCAGGGATCCTTACCCAATTCACCCCTCCACTTT,CASSQGSLPNSPLHF
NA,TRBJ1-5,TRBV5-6,TGTGCCAGCAGCTCCCAAGGCTATCAGCCCCAGCATTTT,CASSSQGYQPQHF
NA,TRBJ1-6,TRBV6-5,TGTGCCAGCACCCTCTCCGCCGTTTTCAGTTCACCCCTCCACTTT,CASTLSAVFSSPLHF
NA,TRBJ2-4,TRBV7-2,TGTGCCAGCAGCCCCCCCGGGGCAGCCAAAAACATTCAGTACTTC,CASSPPGAAKNIQYF
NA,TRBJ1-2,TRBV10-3,TGTGCCATCAGTGAAGCGGCGGAAACCCCCCGGAACTATGGCTACACCTTC,CAISEAAETPRNYGYTF
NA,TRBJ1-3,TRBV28,TGTGCCAGCAGTTTATATTCTGGAAACACCATATATTTT,CASSLYSGNTIYF
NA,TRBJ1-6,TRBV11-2,TGTGCCAGCAGCTTACACCCTGACAGGACGCTCCACTTT,CASSLHPDRTLHF
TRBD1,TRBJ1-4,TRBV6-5,TGTGCCAGCAGTTCCGGACAGGGGCCCGTAGGTGAAAAACTGTTTTTT,CASSSGQGPVGEKLFF
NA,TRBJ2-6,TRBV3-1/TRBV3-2,TGTGCCAGCACCCTAACGGGTGTCTACCGCTCTGGGGCCAACGTCCTGACTTTC,CASTLTGVYRSGANVLTF
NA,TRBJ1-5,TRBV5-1,TGCGCCAGCAGCTTCGGGATTGATGGCAATCAGCCCCAGCATTTT,CASSFGIDGNQPQHF
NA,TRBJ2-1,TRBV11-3,TGTGCCAGCAGCTATGCAGGGGCTAATGAGCAGTTCTTC,CASSYAGANEQFF
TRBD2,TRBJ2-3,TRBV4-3,TGCGCCAGCAGCCCAAAGCGGGGGGGCACAGATACGCAGTATTTT,CASSPKRGGTDTQYF
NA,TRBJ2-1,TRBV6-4,TGTGCCAGCAGTTCAGTGCCTAGGGGGGAGCAGTTCTTC,CASSSVPRGEQFF
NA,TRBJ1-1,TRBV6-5,TGTGCCAGCAAGGAGTCACGGGAAGCTTTCTTT,CASKESREAFF
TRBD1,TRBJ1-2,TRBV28,TGTGCCAGCAGTCTACCCGGGACAGTGGACGGCTACACCTTC,CASSLPGTVDGYTF
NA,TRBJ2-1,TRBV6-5,TGTGCCAGCAGACGCGGGACTCCTGGGAATGAGCAGTTCTTC,CASRRGTPGNEQFF
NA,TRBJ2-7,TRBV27,TGTGCCAGCAGCTTTATTACCGGGGGCGAGCAGTACTTC,CASSFITGGEQYF
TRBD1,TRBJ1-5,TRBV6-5,TGTGCCAGCAGTTCGGGACAGATTATCAATCAGCCCCAGCATTTT,CASSSGQIINQPQHF
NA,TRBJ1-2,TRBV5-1,TGCGCCAGCAGCTTGGCCGTGGGGGCGAGTACCTCTGGCTACACCTTC,CASSLAVGASTSGYTF
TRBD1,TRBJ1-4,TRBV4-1,TGCGCCAGCAGCCAAGACAGGGGGCAACAAAAACTGTTTTTT,CASSQDRGQQKLFF